This T cell receptor (beta chain) is from a study of shared clonotypes between healthy human individuals. Study outcomes and limitations: Several donors held about 5% of naive CD4 clonotypes in common. Sampling involved blood alone; tissue repertoires likely differ.

Sequencing was performed with immunoSEQ multiplex PCR; in TCRdb, only in-frame clones are kept and a portion is missing. The sample contains around 1.4 million clones, less than 99% of which appear only once. This CDR3 has 13 residues. Germline CDR1 reads SGHTA; CDR2 reads FQGNSA. V was cut by 4 bases and J by 2 bases, with 8 bases left in between. There were only Caucasian adults among the donors, and all lived in Nashville, Tennessee. Naive CD4+ cells were CD45RA-selected; the remaining cells were memory. Points on this clone: Antigen specificity is unknown.

This rearrangement joins TRBV7-2 to TRBJ1-2, with no clear D. The TCR originated in a man aged 25-45 years in good health. The sample consisted of naive CD4+ T cells sorted from blood. Subset reported: CD45RA+ positively selected. The chain's CDR3 is CASSYAGNYGYTF. The CDR3 DNA reads as TGTGCCAGCAGCTATGCAGGAAACTATGGCTACACCTTC.